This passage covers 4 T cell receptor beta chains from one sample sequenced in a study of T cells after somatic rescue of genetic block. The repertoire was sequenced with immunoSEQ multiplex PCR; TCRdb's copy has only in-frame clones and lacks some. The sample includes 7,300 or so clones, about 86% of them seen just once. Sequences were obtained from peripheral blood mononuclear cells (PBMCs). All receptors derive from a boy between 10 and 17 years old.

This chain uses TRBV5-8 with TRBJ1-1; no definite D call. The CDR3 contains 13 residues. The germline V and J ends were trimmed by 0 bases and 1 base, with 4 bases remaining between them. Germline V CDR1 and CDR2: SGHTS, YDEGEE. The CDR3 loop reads CASSLGPNTEAFF. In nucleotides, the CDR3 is TGTGCCAGCAGCTTGGGTCCGAACACTGAAGCTTTCTTT.

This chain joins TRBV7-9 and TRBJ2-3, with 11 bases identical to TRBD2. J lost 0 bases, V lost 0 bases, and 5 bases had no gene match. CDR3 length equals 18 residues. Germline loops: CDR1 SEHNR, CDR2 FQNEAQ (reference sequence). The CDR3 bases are TGTGCCAGCAGCTTAGCCGGGACTAGCGGTTCTAGCACAGATACGCAGTATTTT. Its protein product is CASSLAGTSGSSTDTQYF.

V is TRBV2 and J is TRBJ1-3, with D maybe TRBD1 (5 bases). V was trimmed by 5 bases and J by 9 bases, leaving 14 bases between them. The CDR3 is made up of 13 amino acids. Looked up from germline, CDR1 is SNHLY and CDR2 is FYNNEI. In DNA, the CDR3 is TGTGCCAGCAGTTCGACCCAGGGCGGCACCATATATTTT. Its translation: CASSSTQGGTIYF.

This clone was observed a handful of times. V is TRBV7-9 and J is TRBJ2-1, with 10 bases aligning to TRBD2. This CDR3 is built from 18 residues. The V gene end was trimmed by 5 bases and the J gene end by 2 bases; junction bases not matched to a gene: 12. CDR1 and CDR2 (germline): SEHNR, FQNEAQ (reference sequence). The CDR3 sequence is CASSEPSSGRTAYNEQFF. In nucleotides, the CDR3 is TGTGCCAGCAGCGAACCCTCTAGCGGGAGAACAGCCTACAATGAGCAGTTCTTC.